This TCR beta chain was obtained from a study of cytotoxic CD8 clonotypes in ibrutinib-treated CLL. The CDR3 spans 11 residues. V lost 6 bases and J lost 7, with 7 bases in between. Germline V gene lookup returns CDR1 MNHEY and CDR2 SVGAGI. Repertoires were generated with immunoSEQ multiplex PCR, while TCRdb's copy carries only in-frame clones and drops some. The sample lists roughly 250,000 clones; 70% were seen once. This TCR came from a human donor with chronic lymphocytic leukemia. Specimen: PBMCs, collected after 24 months of ibrutinib treatment. The chain carries TRBV6-5 and TRBJ2-1; no definite D call. The CDR3 DNA follows: TGTGCCAGCAGGACAACAAATGAGCAGTTCTTC. Translation gives CASRTTNEQFF.